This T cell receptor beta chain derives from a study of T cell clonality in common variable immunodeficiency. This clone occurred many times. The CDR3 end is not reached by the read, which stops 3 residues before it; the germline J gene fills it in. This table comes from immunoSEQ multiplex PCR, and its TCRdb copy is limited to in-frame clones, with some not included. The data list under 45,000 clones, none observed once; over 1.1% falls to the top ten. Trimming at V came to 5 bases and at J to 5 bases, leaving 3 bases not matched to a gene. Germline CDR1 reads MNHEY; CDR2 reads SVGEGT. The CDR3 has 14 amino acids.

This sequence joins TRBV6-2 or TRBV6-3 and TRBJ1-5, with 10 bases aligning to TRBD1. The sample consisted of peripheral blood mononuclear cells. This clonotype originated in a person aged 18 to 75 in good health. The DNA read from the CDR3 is TGTGCCAGCAGTCGGGACAGGGGATATCAGCCC. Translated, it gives CASSRDRGYQP. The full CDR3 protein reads CASSRDRGYQPQHF.